This T cell receptor (beta chain) was recorded in a study of PD-1 blockade in classical Hodgkin lymphoma. Some clones are missing from TCRdb's copy, which holds only in-frame ones; the method was immunoSEQ multiplex PCR. Among 20,000 to 25,000 clones listed, more than 90% were seen once. The time point is: newly diagnosed, previously untreated cHL patient sample. The CD4+ T cells used were purified from thawed PBMCs through magnetic negative selection. Comparison came from newly diagnosed, untreated classical Hodgkin lymphoma PBMCs. With respect to this clone: Its matching antigen is unknown.

Findings and caveats of the study: Reports indicated that newly diagnosed patients had lower baseline TCR diversity than healthy donors did. The drivers behind the repertoire differences, possibly disease activity or prior therapy, remain undefined.

The source is a human donor with classical Hodgkin lymphoma. Input material: CD4+ T cells from blood.

The CDR3 protein is CASSEWYEQYF. As DNA, the CDR3 is TGTGCCAGCAGTGAATGGTACGAGCAGTACTTC. The genes are TRBV6-1 and TRBJ2-7; no clear D gene. The CDR3 totals 11 residues. Deletions cut 2 bases from V and 4 bases from J, with 3 bases between. From germline, CDR1 is MNHNS and CDR2 SASEGT.